A selection of T cell receptor beta chains follows, all from one sample in a study of blood T cell repertoires in COVID-19. The protocol was immunoSEQ multiplex PCR, while the TCRdb copy is restricted to in-frame clones and leaves out a portion. The sample includes over 100,000 clones, roughly 86% of them seen just once. The material sequenced was peripheral blood. These receptors all stem from a woman in her sixties or seventies with COVID-19, enrolled during active disease. The CDR3 runs from the conserved cysteine through the conserved F or W. The order of the fields is CDR3 length, J gene, clone size, V gene, D gene, CDR3 protein, CDR3 DNA. The D gene is left open where the match is weak. Rows give clone size only sometimes, using once, few, many, or a class for an expanded clone.

>16|TRBJ1-3|once|TRBV7-9|TRBD1
CASSPWDSSTGNTIYF
TGTGCCAGCAGCCCATGGGACAGTTCGACTGGAAACACCATATATTTT
>14|TRBJ1-2|-|TRBV7-2|TRBD1
CASSFEVTGFGYTF
TGTGCCAGCAGCTTTGAGGTGACAGGGTTTGGCTACACCTTC
>17|TRBJ1-1|once|TRBV30|TRBD1
CAWSVHSGTGGWTEAFF
TGTGCCTGGAGTGTACACTCCGGGACAGGGGGCTGGACTGAAGCTTTCTTT
>14|TRBJ1-1|-|TRBV5-1|-
CASRRGWVNTEAFF
TGCGCCAGCAGAAGGGGTTGGGTGAACACTGAAGCTTTCTTT
>16|TRBJ1-2|once|TRBV6-2/TRBV6-3|TRBD1
CASSYLQGDRGDGYTF
TGTGCCAGCAGTTACCTTCAGGGGGATCGCGGGGATGGCTACACCTTC
>15|TRBJ2-2|-|TRBV3-1/TRBV3-2|TRBD1
CASSQTGWGTGELFF
TGTGCCAGCAGCCAGACAGGGTGGGGGACCGGGGAGCTGTTTTTT
>17|TRBJ2-3|-|TRBV5-4|TRBD1
CASSLAPGQSLTDTQYF
TGTGCCAGCAGCTTGGCCCCGGGACAGTCACTCACAGATACGCAGTATTTT
>14|TRBJ2-3|-|TRBV7-3|-
CASSLTGSTDTQYF
TGTGCCAGCAGCTTAACGGGCAGCACAGATACGCAGTATTTT
>17|TRBJ2-5|-|TRBV28|TRBD2
CASSRASGGLTGETQYF
TGTGCCAGCAGTAGGGCTAGCGGGGGACTTACGGGAGAGACCCAGTACTTC
>14|TRBJ1-6|few|TRBV7-8|-
CASSLVRDNSPLHF
TGTGCCAGCAGCTTAGTGAGGGATAATTCACCCCTCCACTTT
>14|TRBJ2-7|-|TRBV3-1/TRBV3-2|-
CASSQGQTTYEQYF
TGTGCCAGCAGCCAAGGCCAGACAACCTACGAGCAGTACTTC
>15|TRBJ2-2|-|TRBV10-2|TRBD1
CASRSRDSNTGELFF
TGCGCCAGCAGGTCCCGGGACAGTAACACCGGGGAGCTGTTTTTT
>13|TRBJ1-1|few|TRBV6-5|-
CAITRGTHTEAFF
TGTGCCATCACCCGGGGTACGCACACTGAAGCTTTCTTT
>16|TRBJ1-2|-|TRBV18|-
CASSPLHGREDYGYTF
TGTGCCAGCTCACCACTACACGGTAGGGAGGACTATGGCTACACCTTC
>17|TRBJ2-1|-|TRBV5-1|TRBD2
CASSLVGPSGVRNEQFF
TGCGCCAGCAGCTTGGTTGGGCCTAGCGGTGTTCGGAATGAGCAGTTCTTC
>15|TRBJ1-1|-|TRBV18|-
CASSPMRRDDTEAFF
TGTGCCAGCTCCCCGATGAGGCGGGATGACACTGAAGCTTTCTTT
>15|TRBJ1-4|few|TRBV6-5|-
CASGSLFATNEKLFF
TGTGCCAGCGGGAGTCTCTTCGCAACTAATGAAAAACTGTTTTTT
>15|TRBJ2-1|-|TRBV10-3|-
CAISEETGTYNEQFF
TGTGCCATCAGTGAAGAAACGGGGACCTACAATGAGCAGTTCTTC
>14|TRBJ1-1|-|TRBV7-2|-
CASSFGNPYTEAFF
TGTGCCAGCAGCTTTGGCAATCCCTACACTGAAGCTTTCTTT
>16|TRBJ2-3|-|TRBV7-8|-
CASSFTLQQRTDTQYF
TGTGCCAGCAGCTTCACGTTACAACAGCGCACAGATACGCAGTATTTT
>13|TRBJ1-2|-|TRBV28|TRBD1
CASKGTGPYGYTF
TGTGCCAGCAAGGGGACAGGCCCCTATGGCTACACCTTC
>16|TRBJ1-6|few|TRBV28|TRBD1
CASRQGMATYNSPLHF
TGTGCCAGCAGACAGGGGATGGCTACCTATAATTCACCCCTCCACTTT
>18|TRBJ2-1|-|TRBV5-5|TRBD2
CASSPYLAGGNSYNEQFF
TGTGCCAGCAGCCCCTACCTAGCGGGGGGAAATAGTTACAATGAGCAGTTCTTC
>15|TRBJ2-3|-|TRBV28|-
CASSLGDTGTDTQYF
TGTGCCAGCAGTTTGGGGGACACCGGCACAGATACGCAGTATTTT
>13|TRBJ1-2|-|TRBV7-9|-
CASSLTRGHGYTF
TGTGCCAGCAGCCTGACCAGGGGACATGGCTACACCTTC
>13|TRBJ2-1|-|TRBV5-1|TRBD2
CASSVAGTDEQFF
TGCGCCAGCAGCGTAGCGGGGACCGATGAGCAGTTCTTC
>13|TRBJ2-5|-|TRBV2|-
CASSGGLGETQYF
TGTGCCAGCAGTGGGGGGCTAGGAGAGACCCAGTACTTC